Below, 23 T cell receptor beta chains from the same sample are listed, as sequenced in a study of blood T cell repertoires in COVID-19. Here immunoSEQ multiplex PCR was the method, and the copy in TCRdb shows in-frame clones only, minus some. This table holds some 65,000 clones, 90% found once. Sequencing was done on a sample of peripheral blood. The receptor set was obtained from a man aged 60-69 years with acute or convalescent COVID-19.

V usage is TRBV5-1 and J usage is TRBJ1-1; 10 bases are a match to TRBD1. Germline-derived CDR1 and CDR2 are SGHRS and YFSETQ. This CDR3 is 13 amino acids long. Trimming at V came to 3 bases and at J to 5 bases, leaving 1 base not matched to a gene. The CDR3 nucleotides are TGCGCCAGCAGCTGGGGACAGGGGACTGAAGCTTTCTTT. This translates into CASSWGQGTEAFF.

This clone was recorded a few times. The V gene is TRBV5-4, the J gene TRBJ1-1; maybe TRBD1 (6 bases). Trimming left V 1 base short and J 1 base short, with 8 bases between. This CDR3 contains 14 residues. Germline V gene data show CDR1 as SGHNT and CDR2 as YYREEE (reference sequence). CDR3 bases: TGTGCCAGCAGCTTGTCCAGGGGGAACACTGAAGCTTTCTTT. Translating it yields CASSLSRGNTEAFF.

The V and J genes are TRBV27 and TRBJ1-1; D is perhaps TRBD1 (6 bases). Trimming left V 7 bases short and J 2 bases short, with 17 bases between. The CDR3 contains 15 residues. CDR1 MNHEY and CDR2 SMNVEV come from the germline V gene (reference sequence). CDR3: CASTLTGHRNTEAFF. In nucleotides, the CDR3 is TGTGCCAGCACTCTTACGGGACACCGAAACACTGAAGCTTTCTTT.

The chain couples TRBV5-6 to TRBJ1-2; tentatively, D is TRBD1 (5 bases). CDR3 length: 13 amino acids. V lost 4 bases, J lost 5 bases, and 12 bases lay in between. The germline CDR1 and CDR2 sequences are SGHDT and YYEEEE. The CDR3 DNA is TGTGCCAGCAGCCGTGCGGGGGGATATGGCTACACCTTC. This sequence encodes CASSRAGGYGYTF.

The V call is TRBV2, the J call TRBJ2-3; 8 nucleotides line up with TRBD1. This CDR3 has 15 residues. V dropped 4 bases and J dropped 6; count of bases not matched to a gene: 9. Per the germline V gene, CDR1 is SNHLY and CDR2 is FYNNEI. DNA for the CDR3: TGTGCCAGCAGTGGACAGGGGAGACGGTCCGATACGCAGTATTTT. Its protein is CASSGQGRRSDTQYF.

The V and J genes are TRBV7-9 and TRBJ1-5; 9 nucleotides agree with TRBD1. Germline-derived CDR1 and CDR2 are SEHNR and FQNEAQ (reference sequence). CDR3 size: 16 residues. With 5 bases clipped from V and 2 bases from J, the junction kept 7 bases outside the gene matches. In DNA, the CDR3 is TGTGCCAGCAGCCGGACAGGGGACCCACGCAATCAGCCCCAGCATTTT. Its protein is CASSRTGDPRNQPQHF. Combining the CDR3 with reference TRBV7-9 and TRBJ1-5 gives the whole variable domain DTGVSQNPRHKITKRGQNVTFRCDPISEHNRLYWYRQTLGQGPEFLTYFQNEAQLEKSRLLSDRFSAERPKGSFSTLEIQRTEQGDSAMYLCASSRTGDPRNQPQHFGDGTRLSIL.

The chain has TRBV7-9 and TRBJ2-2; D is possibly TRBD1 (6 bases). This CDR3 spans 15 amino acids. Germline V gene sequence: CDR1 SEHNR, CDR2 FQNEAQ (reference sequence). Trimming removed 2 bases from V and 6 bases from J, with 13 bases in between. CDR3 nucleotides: TGTGCCAGCAGCTTAAAAGGGGGTCAAGCCGGGGAGCTGTTTTTT. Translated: CASSLKGGQAGELFF. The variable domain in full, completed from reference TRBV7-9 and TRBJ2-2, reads DTGVSQNPRHKITKRGQNVTFRCDPISEHNRLYWYRQTLGQGPEFLTYFQNEAQLEKSRLLSDRFSAERPKGSFSTLEIQRTEQGDSAMYLCASSLKGGQAGELFFGEGSRLTVL.

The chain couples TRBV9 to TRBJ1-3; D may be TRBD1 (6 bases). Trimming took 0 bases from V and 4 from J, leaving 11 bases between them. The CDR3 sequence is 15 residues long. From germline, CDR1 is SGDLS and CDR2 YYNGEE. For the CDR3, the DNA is TGTGCCAGCAGCGTAGACGGACAGTCAGGAAACACCATATATTTT. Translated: CASSVDGQSGNTIYF.

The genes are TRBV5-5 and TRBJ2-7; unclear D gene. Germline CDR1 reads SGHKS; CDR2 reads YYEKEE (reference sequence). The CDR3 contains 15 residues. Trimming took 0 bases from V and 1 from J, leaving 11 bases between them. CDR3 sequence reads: CASSLVGSLSYEQYF. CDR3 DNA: TGTGCCAGCAGCTTGGTGGGCTCCTTGTCCTACGAGCAGTACTTC.

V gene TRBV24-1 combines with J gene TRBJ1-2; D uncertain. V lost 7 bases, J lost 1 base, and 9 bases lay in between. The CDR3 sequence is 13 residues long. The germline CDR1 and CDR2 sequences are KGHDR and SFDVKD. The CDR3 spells CATRASGNYGYTF. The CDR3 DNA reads TGTGCCACCAGAGCATCGGGTAACTATGGCTACACCTTC.

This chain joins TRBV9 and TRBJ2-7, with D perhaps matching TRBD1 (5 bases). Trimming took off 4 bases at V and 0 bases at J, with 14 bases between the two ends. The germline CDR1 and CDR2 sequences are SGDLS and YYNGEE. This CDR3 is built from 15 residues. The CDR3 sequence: CASSPSGHSSYEQYF. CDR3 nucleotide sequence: TGTGCCAGCAGCCCCTCAGGACACAGCTCCTACGAGCAGTACTTC.

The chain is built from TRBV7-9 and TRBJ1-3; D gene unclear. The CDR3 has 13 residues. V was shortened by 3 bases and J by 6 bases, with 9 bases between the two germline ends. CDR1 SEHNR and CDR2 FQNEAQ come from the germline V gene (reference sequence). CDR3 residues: CASSLHYENTIYF. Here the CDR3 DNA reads TGTGCCAGCAGCTTGCACTACGAAAACACCATATATTTT. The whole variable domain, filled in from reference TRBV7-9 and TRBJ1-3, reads DTGVSQNPRHKITKRGQNVTFRCDPISEHNRLYWYRQTLGQGPEFLTYFQNEAQLEKSRLLSDRFSAERPKGSFSTLEIQRTEQGDSAMYLCASSLHYENTIYFGEGSWLTVV.

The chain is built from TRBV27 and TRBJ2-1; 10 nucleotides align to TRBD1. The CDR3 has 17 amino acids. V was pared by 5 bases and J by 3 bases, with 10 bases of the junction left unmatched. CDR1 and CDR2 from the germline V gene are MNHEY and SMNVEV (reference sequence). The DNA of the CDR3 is TGTGCCAGCAGTGCCCCAACCGGGACAGGGGTCTACAATGAGCAGTTCTTC. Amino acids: CASSAPTGTGVYNEQFF.

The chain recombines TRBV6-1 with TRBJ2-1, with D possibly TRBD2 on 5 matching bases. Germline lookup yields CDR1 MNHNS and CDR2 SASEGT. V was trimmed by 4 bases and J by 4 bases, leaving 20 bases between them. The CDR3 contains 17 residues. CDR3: CASSGPAGPPIYNEQFF. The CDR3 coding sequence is TGTGCCAGCAGTGGCCCCGCGGGTCCTCCCATTTACAATGAGCAGTTCTTC.

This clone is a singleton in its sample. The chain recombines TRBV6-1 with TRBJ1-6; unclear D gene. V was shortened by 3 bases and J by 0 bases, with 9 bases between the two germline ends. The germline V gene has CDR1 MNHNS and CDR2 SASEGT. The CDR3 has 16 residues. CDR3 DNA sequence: TGTGCCAGCAGTGATGGGAGGTTCTCCTATAATTCACCCCTCCACTTT. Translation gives CASSDGRFSYNSPLHF.

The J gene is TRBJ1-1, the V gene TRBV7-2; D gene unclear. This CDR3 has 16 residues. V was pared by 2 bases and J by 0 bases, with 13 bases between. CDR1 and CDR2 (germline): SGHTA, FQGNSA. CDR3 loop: CASSLRRNIMNTEAFF. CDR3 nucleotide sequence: TGTGCCAGCAGCTTAAGGAGGAATATCATGAACACTGAAGCTTTCTTT.

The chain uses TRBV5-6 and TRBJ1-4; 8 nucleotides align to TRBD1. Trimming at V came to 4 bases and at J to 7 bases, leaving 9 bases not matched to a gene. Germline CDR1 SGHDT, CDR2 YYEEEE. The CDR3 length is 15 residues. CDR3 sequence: CASSTSDRAGEKLFF. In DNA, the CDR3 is TGTGCCAGCAGCACCTCGGACAGGGCTGGTGAAAAACTGTTTTTT.

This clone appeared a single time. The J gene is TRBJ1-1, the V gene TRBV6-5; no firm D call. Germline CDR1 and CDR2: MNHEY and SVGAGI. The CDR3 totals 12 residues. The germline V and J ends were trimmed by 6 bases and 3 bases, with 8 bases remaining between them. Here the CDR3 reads CASSSSDTEAFF. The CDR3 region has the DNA TGTGCCAGCAGCTCCTCGGACACTGAAGCTTTCTTT.

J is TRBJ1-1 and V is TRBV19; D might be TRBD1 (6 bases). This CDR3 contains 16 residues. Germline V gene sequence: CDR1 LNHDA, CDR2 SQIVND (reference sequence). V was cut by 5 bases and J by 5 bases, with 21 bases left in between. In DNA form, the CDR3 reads TGTGCCAGTAGTGATTCATCTTTGAGGGGGAGTACTGAAGCTTTCTTT. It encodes CASSDSSLRGSTEAFF.

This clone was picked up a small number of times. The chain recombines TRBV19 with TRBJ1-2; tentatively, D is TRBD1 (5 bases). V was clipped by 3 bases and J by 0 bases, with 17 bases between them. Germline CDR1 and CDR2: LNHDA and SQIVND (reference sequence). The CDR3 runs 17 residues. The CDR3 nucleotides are TGTGCCAGTAGTATTGCAAGGGGCGCCGATTCTAACTATGGCTACACCTTC. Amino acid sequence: CASSIARGADSNYGYTF.

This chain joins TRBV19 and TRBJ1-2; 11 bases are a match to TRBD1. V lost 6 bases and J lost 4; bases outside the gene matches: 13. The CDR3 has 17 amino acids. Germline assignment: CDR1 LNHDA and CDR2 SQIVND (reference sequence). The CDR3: CASSHTSGQGAPYGYTF. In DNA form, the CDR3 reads TGTGCCAGTAGCCACACATCCGGACAGGGGGCCCCCTATGGCTACACCTTC.

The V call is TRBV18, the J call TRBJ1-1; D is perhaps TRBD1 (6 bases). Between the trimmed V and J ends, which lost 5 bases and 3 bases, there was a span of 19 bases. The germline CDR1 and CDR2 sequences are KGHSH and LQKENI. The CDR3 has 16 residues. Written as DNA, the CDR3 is TGTGCCAGCTCAGCCACTTACGGACAGACTGACACTGAAGCTTTCTTT. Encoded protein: CASSATYGQTDTEAFF.

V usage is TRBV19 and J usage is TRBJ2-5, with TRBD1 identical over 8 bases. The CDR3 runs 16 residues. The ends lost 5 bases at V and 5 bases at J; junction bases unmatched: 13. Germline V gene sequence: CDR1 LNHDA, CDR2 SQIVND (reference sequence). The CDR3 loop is CASSPRTGKAGETQYF. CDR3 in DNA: TGTGCCAGTAGTCCTCGGACAGGGAAAGCAGGGGAGACCCAGTACTTC. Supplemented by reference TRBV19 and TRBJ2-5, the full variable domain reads DGGITQSPKYLFRKEGQNVTLSCEQNLNHDAMYWYRQDPGQGLRLIYYSQIVNDFQKGDIAEGYSVSREKKESFPLTVTSAQKNPTAFYLCASSPRTGKAGETQYFGPGTRLLVL.